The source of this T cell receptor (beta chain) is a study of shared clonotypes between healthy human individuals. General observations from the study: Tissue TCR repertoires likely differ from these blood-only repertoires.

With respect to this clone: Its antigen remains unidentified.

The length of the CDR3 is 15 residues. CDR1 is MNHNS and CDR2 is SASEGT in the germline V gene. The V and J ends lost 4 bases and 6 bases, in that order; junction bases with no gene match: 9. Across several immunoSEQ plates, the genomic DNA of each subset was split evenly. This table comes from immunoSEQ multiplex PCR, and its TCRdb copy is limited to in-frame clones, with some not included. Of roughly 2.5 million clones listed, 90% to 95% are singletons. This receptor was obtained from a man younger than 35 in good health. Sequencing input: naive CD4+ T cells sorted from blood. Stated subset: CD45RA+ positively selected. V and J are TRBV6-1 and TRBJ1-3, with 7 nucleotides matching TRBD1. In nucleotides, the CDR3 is TGTGCCAGCAGTGCACGACAGGGTAATTTAAACACCATATATTTT. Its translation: CASSARQGNLNTIYF.